This section outlines one TCR beta chain sequence together with its context. Its antigen is as yet unknown. The J segment lost 10 bases and the V segment lost 6 bases, leaving 10 bases of the junction unmatched. The germline CDR1 and CDR2 sequences are SGHTA and FQGNSA. The CDR3 has 14 amino acids. TCRdb reprocessed the 5' RACE reads via MiXCR and lists one record per CDR3 protein. Among 200,000 or so distinct CDR3 sequences listed, 15% to 20% were seen once. The data originate from a study of T-cell memory formation after mild COVID-19. Study-level findings and limits: CD4+ clones that contracted lay mainly in CM and EM; CD8+ ones lay in EMRA.

Specimen: PBMCs or a T cell subset sorted from them (not recorded which). This receptor was identified in an adult woman who had mild COVID-19 (a few samples of this study predate the infection). Cell type and time point are not known. The V and J genes are TRBV7-2 and TRBJ2-1; 9 bases match TRBD2. The CDR3 region is CASSVLGSGSEQFF. The DNA of the CDR3 is TGTGCCAGCAGTGTTCTTGGTAGCGGGAGCGAGCAGTTCTTC.